This T cell receptor (beta chain) was recorded in a study of cytomegalovirus exposure and HLA in healthy donors. Whole-study context: The 550 to 700 first-cohort repertoires and the 100 to 150 validation repertoires shared the same platform, a later analysis reported.

Germline V gene sequence: CDR1 SGHRS, CDR2 YFSETQ. V gave up 4 bases and J gave up 5 bases, with 25 bases separating them. The CDR3 is 18 residues long. The table came from immunoSEQ multiplex PCR; TCRdb's copy has only in-frame clones and leaves some out. The repertoire holds some 180,000 clones, with about 81% as singletons. The clonotype was recovered from a woman in her thirties in good health and CMV-seronegative. The chain is built from TRBV5-1 and TRBJ1-3; the D is unclear. Sequenced material: PBMCs. The CDR3 protein is CASSGGPTQQSLRNTIYF. CDR3 DNA sequence: TGCGCCAGCAGCGGCGGGCCCACCCAACAAAGTCTCCGAAACACCATATATTTT.